This entry lists 15 T cell receptor beta chains sequenced from one sample in a study of blood T cell repertoires in COVID-19. The method was immunoSEQ multiplex PCR; TCRdb's version includes in-frame clones alone and lacks a portion of them. The table has 200,000 to 300,000 clones, 70% to 90% seen once; the top ten hold about 3%. Material: peripheral blood. These receptors originate from a man aged 18 to 29 with active or convalescent COVID-19.

The chain uses TRBV20-1 and TRBJ1-3; no reliable D call. V lost 5 bases to trimming and J lost 0 bases, with 11 bases between them. CDR1 and CDR2 from the germline V gene are DFQATT and SNEGSKA (reference sequence). The CDR3 has 14 residues. The CDR3 is CSARDTHSGNTIYF. In DNA form, the CDR3 reads TGCAGTGCTCGTGACACTCACTCTGGAAACACCATATATTTT.

This clone was seen more than once but under ten times. Here the CDR3 reads CASSLSGGGNTEAFF. The CDR3 DNA follows: TGTGCCAGCAGCTTAAGCGGAGGGGGCAACACTGAAGCTTTCTTT. The chain is built from TRBV7-6 and TRBJ1-1, with TRBD1 matching over 7 bases. V shed 2 bases, J shed 2 bases, and the junction held 5 bases outside the gene matches. Germline CDR1 reads SGHVS; CDR2 reads FNYEAQ. There are 15 residues in the CDR3.

Only one count was recorded for this clone. The chain employs TRBV7-9 and TRBJ2-1; 14 bases map to TRBD2. V dropped 5 bases and J dropped 6; count of bases not matched to a gene: 6. The V gene's germline CDR1 is SEHNR and CDR2 FQNEAQ (reference sequence). The CDR3 sequence is 16 residues long. CDR3 residues: CASSPRGTSGSNEQFF. As DNA, the CDR3 is TGTGCCAGCAGCCCCCGCGGGACTAGCGGGAGCAATGAGCAGTTCTTC.

The chain is built from TRBV24-1 and TRBJ2-1; tentative D call: TRBD1 (5 bases). V was cut by 7 bases and J by 7 bases, with 34 bases left in between. The CDR3 runs 20 residues. The V gene's germline CDR1 is KGHDR and CDR2 SFDVKD. The CDR3 bases are TGTGCCACCAGGCGTGACAGACCCGATACCTCTCTCCGAATAAAGAATGAGCAGTTCTTC. Protein product: CATRRDRPDTSLRIKNEQFF.

The rearrangement joins TRBV3-1 (or the pseudogene TRBV3-2) to TRBJ2-7; 8 nucleotides align to TRBD1. J lost 1 base, V lost 4 bases, and 6 bases had no gene match. This CDR3 contains 15 residues. Germline CDR1 is LGHDT and CDR2 is YNNKEL (reference sequence). CDR3 amino acids: CASSPTGEISYEQYF. The CDR3 nucleotides are TGTGCCAGCAGCCCGACAGGGGAAATATCCTACGAGCAGTACTTC.

The CDR3 DNA follows: TGTGCCAGCGCAGAAGCTAACTATGGCTACACCTTC. This gives the protein CASAEANYGYTF. The chain links TRBV6-5 to TRBJ1-2; D is unresolved. The V gene's germline CDR1 is MNHEY and CDR2 SVGAGI. The CDR3 loop spans 12 amino acids. The germline V and J ends were trimmed by 8 bases and 0 bases, with 7 bases remaining between them.

V gene TRBV5-1 combines with J gene TRBJ2-3; D not certain. This CDR3 spans 16 amino acids. Germline V lookup: CDR1 SGHRS, CDR2 YFSETQ. Deletions cut 0 bases from V and 4 bases from J, with 15 bases between. The CDR3 DNA reads as TGCGCCAGCAGCTTGGATTATTCCTTGAGCTCAGATACGCAGTATTTT. This codes for CASSLDYSLSSDTQYF.

This chain uses TRBV9 with TRBJ1-2; 12 nucleotides agree with TRBD1. The V segment lost 3 bases and the J segment 4 bases; nucleotides outside the gene matches: 10. In germline, CDR1 is SGDLS, CDR2 YYNGEE. The CDR3 is 17 amino acids. CDR3 DNA: TGTGCCAGCAGCGAGGGGGACAGGGGGCTTGGGTTCTATGGCTACACCTTC. Protein product: CASSEGDRGLGFYGYTF.

This clone was counted between two and nine times. The CDR3 protein is CASSRRAPGTGTYEQYF. The CDR3 DNA reads TGTGCCAGCAGCCGAAGGGCCCCAGGGACAGGGACCTACGAGCAGTACTTC. J is TRBJ2-7 and V is TRBV28, with 9 bases aligning to TRBD1. V lost 6 bases to trimming and J lost 2 bases; unmatched junction nucleotides: 14. Per the germline V gene, CDR1 is MDHEN and CDR2 is SYDVKM. CDR3 length: 17 amino acids.

This chain links TRBV6-5 with TRBJ1-1; D is unclear. CDR3 size: 14 residues. The V gene's germline CDR1 is MNHEY and CDR2 SVGAGI. V lost 6 bases and J 4 bases, leaving 15 bases between the germline ends. CDR3 loop: CASSYLGESTEAFF. CDR3 in DNA: TGTGCCAGCAGCTACCTCGGGGAGAGCACTGAAGCTTTCTTT.

V usage is TRBV5-4 and J usage is TRBJ1-2, with TRBD1 identical over 10 bases. The CDR3 loop spans 15 amino acids. Germline loops: CDR1 SGHNT, CDR2 YYREEE (reference sequence). J lost 2 bases, V lost 3 bases, and 4 bases had no gene match. CDR3 sequence: CASSSRTGGNYGYTF. CDR3 coding DNA: TGTGCCAGCAGCTCACGGACAGGGGGAAACTATGGCTACACCTTC.

This clone has a single count. The chain joins TRBV27 to TRBJ2-5, with 7 bases lining up with TRBD1. This CDR3 is 15 amino acids long. V lost 4 bases and J lost 5; bases outside the gene matches: 10. CDR1 is MNHEY and CDR2 is SMNVEV in the germline V gene (reference sequence). CDR3 bases: TGTGCCAGCAGTTCCAGGGACAGCTGGTGGGAGACCCAGTACTTC. Translation gives CASSSRDSWWETQYF.

The genes are TRBV2 and TRBJ1-3; D is ambiguous. Germline CDR1 is SNHLY and CDR2 is FYNNEI. The CDR3 runs 16 residues. The ends were cut back, 2 bases at V and 4 bases at J, with 15 bases in the middle. Here the CDR3 reads CASSERSNLSGNTIYF. The CDR3 DNA reads as TGTGCCAGCAGTGAAAGGAGCAACCTATCCGGAAACACCATATATTTT.

The CDR3, as DNA: TGCAGTGCCCGAGTGTCGAATGAGCAGTTCTTC. Translated: CSARVSNEQFF. The chain combines TRBV20-1 with TRBJ2-1; D unclear. This CDR3 is 11 amino acids long. CDR1 is DFQATT, CDR2 SNEGSKA, per germline (reference sequence). V dropped 6 bases and J dropped 7 bases, with 10 bases sitting between them.

In its sample, this clone was seen once. The chain employs TRBV5-5 and TRBJ2-7; the D is unclear. CDR1 and CDR2 from the germline V gene are SGHKS and YYEKEE (reference sequence). V shed 7 bases and J shed 0 bases, with 17 bases lying between them. The CDR3 sequence is 15 residues long. Here the CDR3 DNA reads TGTGCCAGCGGTGAGGCAAGTTCTACCTCCTACGAGCAGTACTTC. Translating it yields CASGEASSTSYEQYF.